These T cell receptor beta chains were read from a single sample in a study of T cells in Graves' hyperthyroidism and ophthalmopathy. TCRdb analysed the multiplex PCR reads with MiXCR anew, one entry per CDR3 protein. This table holds under 800,000 distinct CDR3 sequences, around 13% found once. The sequenced material came from blood. The source of these receptors is a woman under 30 with Graves' hyperthyroidism. Both conserved end residues are part of each CDR3. D genes are given only for firm matches. Expanded clones are given a class, and other clones once, few, many or no size at all.

v_call	j_call	d_call	clone_size	cdr3_nt	cdr3_aa
TRBV20-1	TRBJ2-3	.	.	TGCAGTGCCAACCCCTACCTGGCGGAGGACCAGACAGATACGCAGTATTTT	CSANPYLAEDQTDTQYF
TRBV6-1	TRBJ2-3	TRBD2	many	TGTGCCAGCAGCCCAATTGGGGGGGTTAACACAGATACGCAGTATTTT	CASSPIGGVNTDTQYF
TRBV27	TRBJ2-7	TRBD2	many	TGTGCCAGCAGTTTAATCGGTACTAGCGGCTACTACGAGCAGTACTTC	CASSLIGTSGYYEQYF
TRBV27	TRBJ2-7	.	many	TGTGCCAGCAGTCCCTCGGAGGAGGGCCAACCCGAGCAGTACTTC	CASSPSEEGQPEQYF
TRBV12-3/TRBV12-4	TRBJ2-5	.	few	TGTGCCAGCAGTTTACCCATACAGGGGGGGGAGACCCAGTACTTC	CASSLPIQGGETQYF
TRBV20-1	TRBJ2-7	TRBD2	many	TGCAGTGCTAGAGATTCTAGCGGACGCGAGCAGTACTTC	CSARDSSGREQYF
TRBV30	TRBJ1-1	.	many	TGTGCCTGGAGTGTACGAGGGGGGAACACTGAAGCTTTCTTT	CAWSVRGGNTEAFF
TRBV18	TRBJ2-7	.	many	TGTGCCAGCTCTCCCCTTAGCGGGACAGACTTCTACGAGCAGTACTTC	CASSPLSGTDFYEQYF
TRBV7-9	TRBJ1-3	.	.	TGTGCCAGCAGCTCCCCAGGGTGGGCAGGAATATCTGGAAACACCATATATTTT	CASSSPGWAGISGNTIYF
TRBV27	TRBJ2-1	.	many	TGTGCCAGCAGGGAGAGAGGGTTTAGGCTTGTGAGCTCCTACAATGAGCAGTTCTTC	CASRERGFRLVSSYNEQFF
TRBV19	TRBJ2-1	TRBD1	.	TGTGCCAGTACTGGGGTGACAGGGGGGGATTGGCATGAGCAGTTCTTC	CASTGVTGGDWHEQFF
TRBV14	TRBJ2-7	TRBD2	few	TGTGCCAGCAGCCAAGAGGGGGTAGGTAGAGCGGGAGACCCCTACGAGCAGTACTTC	CASSQEGVGRAGDPYEQYF
TRBV10-3	TRBJ1-5	.	few	TGTGCCATCAGTGAGGGGGTGGTCAATCAGCCCCAGCATTTT	CAISEGVVNQPQHF
TRBV12-3/TRBV12-4	TRBJ2-1	.	many	TGTGCCAGCAGTTTTACCTGGAGCGGGCTGGGCGATGAGCAGTTCTTC	CASSFTWSGLGDEQFF
TRBV7-9	TRBJ2-7	TRBD1	few	TGTGCCAGCAGCTTGGGGACAGGGGACTCCTACGAGCAGTACTTC	CASSLGTGDSYEQYF
TRBV5-1	TRBJ2-1	TRBD2	many	TGCGCCAGCAGCTTAACCCCATCTAGCGGGAGTTCCCATGAGCAGTTCTTC	CASSLTPSSGSSHEQFF
TRBV30	TRBJ2-3	.	few	TGTGCCAGGGACCAGGGAGTTTTAGATACGCAGTATTTT	CARDQGVLDTQYF
TRBV4-2	TRBJ2-1	TRBD2	few	TGTGCCAGCAGCCAAGATGGCCTAGCGGCCTCCTACAATGAGCAGTTCTTC	CASSQDGLAASYNEQFF
TRBV12-3/TRBV12-4	TRBJ2-5	.	.	TGTGCCAGCACTCCGAGACCAGAGACCCAGTACTTC	CASTPRPETQYF
TRBV5-6	TRBJ1-2	.	few	TGTGCCCGCAGCTTGACCACAGGGAGCTACACCTTC	CARSLTTGSYTF
TRBV4-3	TRBJ2-1	.	.	TGCGCCAGCAGCCAAGAGGAAAACTCCGGGAGTACAATTGAGCAGTTCTTC	CASSQEENSGSTIEQFF
TRBV28	TRBJ2-1	.	many	TGTGCCAGCAGTTTAAAAACTAATGAGCAGTTCTTC	CASSLKTNEQFF
TRBV11-3	TRBJ2-5	.	many	TGTGCCAGCAGCTTAAGGGGCCTGAACCAAGAGACCCAGTACTTC	CASSLRGLNQETQYF
TRBV7-8	TRBJ2-5	TRBD2	many	TGTGCCAGCAGTTTCCTAGCGGCCGAAGGGGAGACCCAGTACTTC	CASSFLAAEGETQYF
TRBV4-3	TRBJ1-2	TRBD1	.	TGCGCCAGCAGCCAAACGGACAGGGCATATGGCTACACCTTC	CASSQTDRAYGYTF
TRBV19	TRBJ2-7	.	.	TGTGCCAGTAGCCCCGGCGCGGCTGCGGAGCAGTACTTC	CASSPGAAAEQYF
TRBV25-1	TRBJ1-5	.	.	TGTGCCAGCAGTGAATCTTCGGGCAGGGCGGGCCAGCCCCAGCATTTT	CASSESSGRAGQPQHF
TRBV2	TRBJ1-2	TRBD1	many	TGTGCCAGCAGGGACAGGCCCTGGGGCTACACCTTC	CASRDRPWGYTF
TRBV6-5	TRBJ2-6	.	.	TGTGCCAGCAGTTACGTAACCGGGACCTCTGGGGCCAACGTCCTGACTTTC	CASSYVTGTSGANVLTF